A single sample gave rise to the 3 T cell receptor beta chains below, sequenced in a study of cytomegalovirus exposure and HLA in healthy donors. The PCR ran on 60 Vbeta and 13 Jbeta primers. The table came from immunoSEQ multiplex PCR; TCRdb's copy has only in-frame clones and leaves some out. The listing contains some 110,000 clones. The sample consisted of PBMCs. The source of these receptors is a man in his forties or fifties in good health and CMV-seropositive.

The chain links TRBV7-6 to TRBJ2-1; 7 nucleotides agree with TRBD2. Germline trimming cut 4 bases from V and 9 bases from J; bases unmatched to any gene: 21. The germline V gene has CDR1 SGHVS and CDR2 FNYEAQ. The CDR3 is 18 residues long. The CDR3 bases are TGTGCCAGCAGCTCCTACCTACCGGGCCTAGGAGGGGAGGGTGAGCAGTTCTTC. Its translation: CASSSYLPGLGGEGEQFF. Based on the CDR3 plus reference TRBV7-6 and TRBJ2-1, the full variable domain is GAGVSQSPRYKVTKRGQDVALRCDPISGHVSLYWYRQALGQGPEFLTYFNYEAQQDKSGLPNDRFSAERPEGSISTLTIQRTEQRDSAMYRCASSSYLPGLGGEGEQFFGPGTRLTVL.

The rearrangement uses TRBV29-1 and TRBJ1-2; 7 positions agree with TRBD1. V was pared by 3 bases and J by 2 bases, with 6 bases of the junction left unmatched. This CDR3 region has 14 residues. The germline CDR1 and CDR2 sequences are SQVTM and ANQGSEA. The CDR3 here is CSVEGTVGNYGYTF. The CDR3 DNA follows: TGCAGCGTTGAGGGGACAGTGGGGAACTATGGCTACACCTTC.

To note about this clone: A read error may account for a junction end that differs from germline. The chain carries TRBV27 and TRBJ1-5; D is unresolved. CDR3 length equals 13 residues. Germline-derived CDR1 and CDR2 are MNHEY and SMNVEV (reference sequence). This chain's CDR3 is CASSFDSDQPQHF. In nucleotides, the CDR3 is TGTGCCAGCAGTTTCGATAGCGATCAGCCCCAGCATTTT.